The T cell receptor beta chain described here comes from a study of blood T cells in healthy people across ages. This clonotype showed up just a few times. A second PCR of roughly 7 to 11 cycles used a sample-barcoded 5' primer and a J-beta primer mix. Each CDR3 protein is one row after TCRdb ran MiXCR on the 5' RACE reads. The sample has some 700,000 distinct CDR3 sequences, about 20% seen once. The length of the CDR3 is 15 residues. V was clipped by 6 bases and J by 0 bases; unmatched bases: 6. Germline CDR1 is SNHLY and CDR2 is FYNNEI. Sequencing was done on a sample of blood. This receptor was obtained from a man between 70 and 80 years old in good health. This chain connects TRBV2 to TRBJ2-5; TRBD1 agrees at 8 bases. DNA of the CDR3: TGTGCCAGCAGCCAGACAGGGGCTGACCAAGAGACCCAGTACTTC. This sequence encodes CASSQTGADQETQYF.